A selection of T cell receptor beta chains follows, all from one sample in a study of T cells in Graves' hyperthyroidism and ophthalmopathy. TCRdb fed the multiplex PCR reads into MiXCR, producing one record per CDR3 protein. The sample holds about 590,000 distinct CDR3 sequences, around 16% seen once. The specimen sequenced was blood. These receptors were collected from a woman aged 30 to 39 with Graves' hyperthyroidism. CDR3s include the opening cysteine and the closing phenylalanine or tryptophan. The D gene is left open where the match is weak. Clone size is shown for a subset of rows, as once, few, many or a class of expanded clone.

>NA|NA|TRBJ1-2|TRBV20-1
CSAGQREGSTNYGYTF
TGCAGTGCGGGGCAGCGGGAGGGGTCCACTAACTATGGCTACACCTTC
>many|NA|TRBJ1-1|TRBV18
CASSPKVNTEAFF
TGTGCCAGCTCACCAAAGGTGAACACTGAAGCTTTCTTT
>many|NA|TRBJ1-1|TRBV18
CASSPGLRLNTEAFF
TGTGCCAGCTCACCGGGACTGAGACTGAACACTGAAGCTTTCTTT
>many|TRBD1|TRBJ1-1|TRBV13
CASSPSTGANTEAFF
TGTGCCAGCAGCCCAAGTACAGGGGCGAACACTGAAGCTTTCTTT
>NA|NA|TRBJ1-1|TRBV7-9
CASSPGSGPGTEAFF
TGTGCCAGCAGCCCTGGTTCCGGACCGGGCACTGAAGCTTTCTTT
>many|NA|TRBJ2-7|TRBV20-1
CSARPGTFDYEQYF
TGCAGTGCGAGACCCGGGACTTTTGACTACGAGCAGTACTTC
>many|NA|TRBJ2-3|TRBV3-1
CASSQGTFRDTQYF
TGTGCCAGCAGCCAGGGGACTTTTCGGGATACGCAGTATTTT
>many|NA|TRBJ2-7|TRBV29-1
CSVFRGYEQYF
TGCAGCGTTTTCAGGGGCTACGAGCAGTACTTC
>NA|NA|TRBJ2-5|TRBV2
CATGGIGETQYF
TGTGCCACCGGCGGGATCGGGGAGACCCAGTACTTC
>NA|NA|TRBJ1-4|TRBV20-1
CTGEAANEKLFF
TGCACTGGTGAAGCGGCTAACGAAAAACTGTTTTTT
>few|TRBD1|TRBJ1-5|TRBV19
CASSKTGEQPQHF
TGTGCCAGTAGTAAAACAGGGGAGCAGCCCCAGCATTTT
>NA|NA|TRBJ2-1|TRBV27
CASSSHSPYNEQFF
TGTGCCAGCAGTTCCCACAGCCCCTACAATGAGCAGTTCTTC
>NA|NA|TRBJ2-7|TRBV5-4
CASSMKPKLNEQYF
TGTGCCAGCAGCATGAAACCCAAGCTAAACGAGCAGTACTTC
>many|NA|TRBJ2-7|TRBV28
CASSLTTLTYEQYF
TGTGCCAGCAGTTTGACTACCCTAACCTACGAGCAGTACTTC
>few|NA|TRBJ1-6|TRBV6-4
CARGGRMTPLHF
TGTGCCAGGGGGGGCAGGATGACACCCCTCCACTTT
>many|TRBD2|TRBJ2-1|TRBV20-1
CSASPPGLAGVEQFF
TGCAGTGCCAGCCCCCCGGGACTAGCGGGAGTGGAGCAGTTCTTC
>few|TRBD2|TRBJ2-1|TRBV9
CASSVVGTSGGSSYNEQFF
TGTGCCAGCAGCGTAGTAGGTACTAGCGGGGGAAGCTCCTACAATGAGCAGTTCTTC
>many|NA|TRBJ2-3|TRBV30
CAWSGAVPLGNTDTQYF
TGTGCCTGGAGTGGGGCAGTTCCCCTGGGGAACACAGATACGCAGTATTTT
>many|NA|TRBJ2-5|TRBV18
CASSIGGATRTQYF
TGTGCCAGCTCAATTGGCGGGGCTACTCGGACCCAGTACTTC
>few|TRBD2|TRBJ2-1|TRBV24-1
CATSDPAGTSGSPLVGYNEQFF
TGTGCCACCAGTGATCCCGCGGGGACTAGCGGGAGCCCACTGGTCGGGTACAATGAGCAGTTCTTC
>NA|NA|TRBJ2-7|TRBV19
CASSIRVSYEQYF
TGTGCCAGTAGTATTCGGGTCAGCTACGAGCAGTACTTC
>NA|NA|TRBJ2-1|TRBV18
CASSPPGPEQFF
TGTGCCAGCTCACCTCCGGGACCCGAGCAGTTCTTC
>NA|NA|TRBJ1-6|TRBV30
CAWSNKGAYNSPLHF
TGTGCCTGGAGCAATAAAGGGGCTTATAATTCACCCCTCCACTTT
>many|TRBD1|TRBJ2-3|TRBV20-1
CSAPGQGGTDTQYF
TGCAGTGCCCCCGGACAGGGGGGCACAGATACGCAGTATTTT
>many|NA|TRBJ1-1|TRBV7-2
CASSPLGRGGTEAFF
TGTGCCAGCAGCCCCCTAGGGCGGGGGGGCACTGAAGCTTTCTTT
>many|TRBD1|TRBJ2-5|TRBV7-3
CASSQGAHQETQYF
TGTGCCAGCAGTCAGGGGGCTCACCAAGAGACCCAGTACTTC
>many|TRBD2|TRBJ2-1|TRBV18
CASSSLAGSDTGEQFF
TGTGCCAGCTCATCCCTAGCGGGATCCGACACCGGTGAGCAGTTCTTC
>few|NA|TRBJ2-3|TRBV6-2/TRBV6-3
CASRPDSGSTDTQYF
TGTGCCAGCAGACCCGACAGCGGTAGCACAGATACGCAGTATTTT
>many|NA|TRBJ2-3|TRBV3-1
CASSQASGDTQYF
TGTGCCAGCAGCCAAGCGTCAGGAGATACGCAGTATTTT
>NA|TRBD2|TRBJ2-1|TRBV7-3
CASSLATSAIYNEQFF
TGTGCCAGCAGCTTAGCCACTAGCGCCATCTACAATGAGCAGTTCTTC
>many|NA|TRBJ2-7|TRBV7-9
CASSLVGHEQYF
TGTGCCAGCAGCTTAGTAGGCCACGAGCAGTACTTC
>many|NA|TRBJ2-3|TRBV2
CASSELAGFTLNTQYF
TGTGCCAGCAGCGAACTGGCGGGATTTACACTAAATACGCAGTATTTT
>NA|NA|TRBJ2-1|TRBV7-2
CASSKIPQENNEQFF
TGTGCCAGCAGCAAGATCCCCCAGGAGAACAATGAGCAGTTCTTC
>NA|NA|TRBJ1-5|TRBV4-2
CASSQGSGNSNQPQHF
TGTGCCAGCAGCCAAGGGTCAGGGAATAGCAATCAGCCCCAGCATTTT
>many|TRBD2|TRBJ2-1|TRBV5-1
CASGLTSGSGNEQFF
TGCGCCAGCGGTCTGACTAGCGGGTCTGGCAATGAGCAGTTCTTC
>many|NA|TRBJ1-4|TRBV5-4
CASSRNSINNEKLFF
TGTGCCAGCAGCCGTAACAGCATCAATAATGAAAAACTGTTTTTT
>NA|NA|TRBJ2-1|TRBV25-1
CASSEYWRDTSYNEQFF
TGTGCCAGCAGTGAATATTGGAGGGACACATCCTACAATGAGCAGTTCTTC
>few|NA|TRBJ1-4|TRBV10-3
CAISEDGKLFF
TGTGCCATCAGTGAAGACGGGAAACTGTTTTTT
>many|TRBD1|TRBJ2-7|TRBV2
CASSAGQGSYEQYF
TGTGCCAGCAGCGCGGGACAGGGCTCTTACGAGCAGTACTTC
>NA|TRBD2|TRBJ2-3|TRBV24-1
CATSPAGGFTQYF
TGTGCCACCAGTCCCGCGGGAGGATTTACGCAGTATTTT
>few|NA|TRBJ2-5|TRBV4-1
CASSQDMGSGETQYF
TGCGCCAGCAGCCAAGATATGGGTTCGGGCGAGACCCAGTACTTC
>NA|TRBD1|TRBJ1-1|TRBV7-2
CASSLGPTGGGTEAFF
TGTGCCAGCAGCTTAGGCCCGACAGGGGGAGGCACTGAAGCTTTCTTT
>once|TRBD1|TRBJ2-4|TRBV19
CASSIATGTGENIQYF
TGTGCCAGTAGTATTGCAACCGGGACAGGGGAAAACATTCAGTACTTC
>few|TRBD2|TRBJ2-7|TRBV9
CASSVERDTGLAGGLYEQYF
TGTGCCAGCAGCGTAGAACGAGACACTGGACTAGCGGGAGGCCTCTACGAGCAGTACTTC
>NA|NA|TRBJ2-5|TRBV4-2
CASSRETGTTETQYF
TGTGCCAGCAGCCGAGAGACAGGGACTACGGAGACCCAGTACTTC
>NA|TRBD1|TRBJ1-5|TRBV20-1
CSARRGQGAMQPQHF
TGCAGTGCTAGGAGGGGACAGGGGGCTATGCAGCCCCAGCATTTT
>NA|NA|TRBJ2-1|TRBV4-3
CASSQDSSPYNEQFF
TGCGCCAGCAGCCAAGATTCTAGCCCCTACAATGAGCAGTTCTTC
>many|TRBD2|TRBJ2-7|TRBV20-1
CSARSSSGSGYEQYF
TGCAGTGCTAGAAGCTCCAGCGGGAGTGGCTACGAGCAGTACTTC
>many|TRBD1|TRBJ1-1|TRBV12-3/TRBV12-4
CASTWAGGAGTEAFF
TGTGCCAGCACCTGGGCAGGGGGCGCGGGGACTGAAGCTTTCTTT
>many|NA|TRBJ1-2|TRBV3-1
CASSQDLAQRDGYTF
TGTGCCAGCAGCCAAGATTTGGCACAAAGGGATGGCTACACCTTC
>few|NA|TRBJ2-1|TRBV12-3/TRBV12-4
CASSLFKTAIYNEQFF
TGTGCCAGCAGTTTATTCAAGACAGCTATCTACAATGAGCAGTTCTTC